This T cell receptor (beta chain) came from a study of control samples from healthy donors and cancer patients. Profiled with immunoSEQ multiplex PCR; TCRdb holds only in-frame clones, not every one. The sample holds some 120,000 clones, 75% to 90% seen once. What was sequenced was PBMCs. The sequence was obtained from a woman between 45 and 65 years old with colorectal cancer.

The CDR3 region is CASSPSGTNEKLFF. CDR3 nucleotide sequence: TGTGCCAGCAGCCCATCAGGGACTAATGAAAAACTGTTTTTT. The chain recombines TRBV7-6 with TRBJ1-4; possibly TRBD1 for D (5 bases). The germline gives CDR1 SGHVS, CDR2 FNYEAQ. The V and J ends lost 5 bases and 2 bases respectively, with 9 bases between them. The CDR3 is made up of 14 amino acids.